These T cell receptor beta chains were read from a single sample in a study of long-term antiretroviral therapy in people with HIV. The method was immunoSEQ multiplex PCR; TCRdb's version includes in-frame clones alone and lacks a portion of them. The top ten clones hold around 15% of a sample with roughly 13,000 clones, 65% to 85% of them seen once. The sequencing used unsorted PBMCs, collected 1.3 years after starting antiretroviral therapy. These receptors were taken from a woman between 18 and 30 years old with HIV. Each CDR3 is given with its conserved first and last residue. A D gene is named only where the DNA matches it firmly. Clone size appears in some rows only: once, few, many, or a class for an expanded clone.

j_gene: TRBJ1-2; v_gene: TRBV6-1; d_gene: -; abundance: few; CDR3aa: CASQWGYGYTF; CDR3nt: TGTGCCAGTCAGTGGGGCTATGGCTACACCTTC
j_gene: TRBJ2-1; v_gene: TRBV4-2; d_gene: TRBD2; abundance: -; CDR3aa: CASSQDRSGGPYNEQFF; CDR3nt: TGTGCCAGCAGCCAAGATCGCAGCGGGGGTCCCTACAATGAGCAGTTCTTC
j_gene: TRBJ2-3; v_gene: TRBV18; d_gene: -; abundance: -; CDR3aa: CASSPRLEADTQYF; CDR3nt: TGTGCCAGCTCACCACGCCTAGAGGCAGATACGCAGTATTTT
j_gene: TRBJ1-6; v_gene: TRBV7-3; d_gene: -; abundance: -; CDR3aa: CASSLSGRGSPLHF; CDR3nt: TGTGCCAGCAGCTTAAGTGGTAGGGGTTCACCCCTCCACTTT
j_gene: TRBJ2-1; v_gene: TRBV27; d_gene: -; abundance: few; CDR3aa: CASSLVVPGSTVSYNEQFF; CDR3nt: TGTGCCAGCAGTTTAGTAGTCCCCGGATCAACGGTCTCCTACAATGAGCAGTTCTTC
j_gene: TRBJ1-5; v_gene: TRBV2; d_gene: -; abundance: -; CDR3aa: CASSPFQGGYQPQHF; CDR3nt: TGTGCCAGCAGCCCATTTCAGGGAGGCTATCAGCCCCAGCATTTT
j_gene: TRBJ1-4; v_gene: TRBV5-8; d_gene: -; abundance: -; CDR3aa: CASSPLPGEKLFF; CDR3nt: TGTGCCAGCAGCCCCTTGCCGGGTGAAAAACTGTTTTTT
j_gene: TRBJ2-6; v_gene: TRBV19; d_gene: TRBD2; abundance: once; CDR3aa: CATSSLAGGTGANVLTF; CDR3nt: TGTGCCACCAGTTCCCTAGCGGGAGGCACTGGGGCCAACGTCCTGACTTTC
j_gene: TRBJ2-7; v_gene: TRBV9; d_gene: -; abundance: -; CDR3aa: CASSVDGNEQYF; CDR3nt: TGTGCCAGCAGCGTGGATGGAAACGAGCAGTACTTC
j_gene: TRBJ2-2; v_gene: TRBV11-3; d_gene: -; abundance: -; CDR3aa: CASSLERGGELFF; CDR3nt: TGTGCCAGCAGCTTAGAAAGGGGCGGGGAGCTGTTTTTT
j_gene: TRBJ1-6; v_gene: TRBV5-1; d_gene: -; abundance: -; CDR3aa: CASSLLTDNSPLHF; CDR3nt: TGCGCCAGCAGCTTGTTGACAGATAATTCACCCCTCCACTTT
j_gene: TRBJ2-7; v_gene: TRBV5-1; d_gene: -; abundance: -; CDR3aa: CASSSSGAPYEQYF; CDR3nt: TGCGCCAGCAGCTCAAGCGGAGCGCCCTACGAGCAGTACTTC
j_gene: TRBJ1-2; v_gene: TRBV14; d_gene: TRBD1; abundance: -; CDR3aa: CASSHTTGDGYTF; CDR3nt: TGTGCCAGCAGCCATACGACAGGGGATGGCTACACCTTC
j_gene: TRBJ1-2; v_gene: TRBV27; d_gene: TRBD1; abundance: -; CDR3aa: CASSSGQGSYTF; CDR3nt: TGTGCCAGCAGCTCAGGACAGGGTAGCTACACCTTC
j_gene: TRBJ2-7; v_gene: TRBV10-3; d_gene: TRBD1; abundance: few; CDR3aa: CAISNNNDRGHEQYF; CDR3nt: TGTGCCATCAGCAATAACAACGACAGGGGCCACGAGCAGTACTTC
j_gene: TRBJ2-4; v_gene: TRBV18; d_gene: -; abundance: -; CDR3aa: CASSPVLRAKNIQYF; CDR3nt: TGTGCCAGCTCACCGGTCCTACGTGCCAAAAACATTCAGTACTTC
j_gene: TRBJ2-7; v_gene: TRBV28; d_gene: -; abundance: -; CDR3aa: CASSSQYEQYF; CDR3nt: TGTGCCAGCAGTTCCCAATACGAGCAGTACTTC
j_gene: TRBJ2-6; v_gene: TRBV28; d_gene: -; abundance: few; CDR3aa: CASSSPPRFSGANVLTF; CDR3nt: TGTGCCAGCAGTTCTCCTCCTAGGTTCTCGGGGGCCAACGTCCTGACTTTC
j_gene: TRBJ2-1; v_gene: TRBV27; d_gene: -; abundance: -; CDR3aa: CASSLSWGSHNEQFF; CDR3nt: TGTGCCAGCAGTTTATCCTGGGGCTCTCACAATGAGCAGTTCTTC
j_gene: TRBJ2-2; v_gene: TRBV6-5; d_gene: TRBD1; abundance: -; CDR3aa: CASSYSGQGFGELFF; CDR3nt: TGTGCCAGCAGTTACTCGGGACAGGGGTTCGGGGAGCTGTTTTTT
j_gene: TRBJ1-1; v_gene: TRBV7-5; d_gene: -; abundance: few; CDR3aa: CARSLAEGNTEAFF; CDR3nt: TGTGCCAGAAGCTTGGCAGAAGGGAACACTGAAGCTTTCTTT
j_gene: TRBJ2-1; v_gene: TRBV28; d_gene: TRBD2; abundance: -; CDR3aa: CASSLGLAGGIYNEQFF; CDR3nt: TGTGCCAGCAGTTTGGGGCTAGCGGGAGGGATATACAATGAGCAGTTCTTC
j_gene: TRBJ1-2; v_gene: TRBV5-1; d_gene: TRBD1; abundance: few; CDR3aa: CASSFWTGTGDGYTF; CDR3nt: TGCGCCAGCAGCTTCTGGACAGGCACTGGGGATGGCTACACCTTC
j_gene: TRBJ1-3; v_gene: TRBV21-1; d_gene: -; abundance: -; CDR3aa: CASNKSQGRGSGNTIYF; CDR3nt: TGTGCCAGCAATAAATCCCAAGGGAGAGGCTCTGGAAACACCATATATTTT
j_gene: TRBJ2-1; v_gene: TRBV27; d_gene: TRBD2; abundance: once; CDR3aa: CASSPSGAGYNEQFF; CDR3nt: TGTGCCAGCAGTCCCAGCGGAGCGGGGTACAATGAGCAGTTCTTC
j_gene: TRBJ1-4; v_gene: TRBV30; d_gene: -; abundance: once; CDR3aa: CAWTDQGNNEKLFF; CDR3nt: TGTGCCTGGACCGATCAGGGGAATAATGAAAAACTGTTTTTT
j_gene: TRBJ1-1; v_gene: TRBV18; d_gene: -; abundance: -; CDR3aa: CASSPVGGGKGTEAFF; CDR3nt: TGTGCCAGCTCACCAGTGGGGGGCGGGAAGGGCACTGAAGCTTTCTTT
j_gene: TRBJ1-2; v_gene: TRBV9; d_gene: -; abundance: -; CDR3aa: CASSPSNYGYTF; CDR3nt: TGTGCCAGTTCCCCCTCGAACTATGGCTACACCTTC
j_gene: TRBJ2-1; v_gene: TRBV19; d_gene: -; abundance: few; CDR3aa: CGAGINNEQFF; CDR3nt: TGTGGGGCAGGGATAAACAATGAGCAGTTCTTC
j_gene: TRBJ2-7; v_gene: TRBV25-1; d_gene: -; abundance: -; CDR3aa: CASSGTVEGQYF; CDR3nt: TGTGCCAGCAGTGGAACAGTGGAGGGGCAGTACTTC
j_gene: TRBJ2-6; v_gene: TRBV27; d_gene: -; abundance: once; CDR3aa: CASSLLPGANVLTF; CDR3nt: TGTGCCAGCAGTTTACTGCCTGGGGCCAACGTCCTGACTTTC
j_gene: TRBJ2-2; v_gene: TRBV6-6; d_gene: -; abundance: -; CDR3aa: CASSGGLTGELFF; CDR3nt: TGTGCCAGCAGTGGGGGGTTGACCGGGGAGCTGTTTTTT
j_gene: TRBJ2-1; v_gene: TRBV28; d_gene: TRBD2; abundance: -; CDR3aa: CASSSPGTSQFF; CDR3nt: TGTGCCAGCAGTTCACCCGGGACTAGTCAGTTCTTC
j_gene: TRBJ2-7; v_gene: TRBV6-5; d_gene: -; abundance: few; CDR3aa: CASSYSLLEQYF; CDR3nt: TGTGCCAGCAGTTACTCGCTTCTCGAGCAGTACTTC
j_gene: TRBJ1-1; v_gene: TRBV4-2; d_gene: -; abundance: -; CDR3aa: CASSQGTGMNTEAFF; CDR3nt: TGTGCCAGCAGCCAAGGGACGGGGATGAACACTGAAGCTTTCTTT
j_gene: TRBJ1-1; v_gene: TRBV4-1; d_gene: TRBD1; abundance: once; CDR3aa: CASSPTPGQNMNTEAFF; CDR3nt: TGCGCCAGCAGCCCTACCCCGGGACAGAACATGAACACTGAAGCTTTCTTT
j_gene: TRBJ1-4; v_gene: TRBV5-1; d_gene: -; abundance: -; CDR3aa: CASSLATKEEKLFF; CDR3nt: TGCGCCAGCAGCTTGGCCACTAAGGAAGAAAAACTGTTTTTT
j_gene: TRBJ2-1; v_gene: TRBV4-3; d_gene: -; abundance: hyperexpanded; CDR3aa: CASSQGQGPFDEQFF; CDR3nt: TGCGCCAGCAGCCAAGGGCAGGGGCCATTCGATGAGCAGTTCTTC
j_gene: TRBJ2-7; v_gene: TRBV11-2; d_gene: -; abundance: -; CDR3aa: CASSLPQTPYEQYF; CDR3nt: TGTGCCAGCAGCTTACCCCAGACCCCCTACGAGCAGTACTTC
j_gene: TRBJ2-5; v_gene: TRBV5-1; d_gene: -; abundance: -; CDR3aa: CASSLGGVGGQETQYF; CDR3nt: TGCGCCAGCAGCTTGGGCGGTGTAGGCGGACAAGAGACCCAGTACTTC
j_gene: TRBJ2-2; v_gene: TRBV28; d_gene: TRBD2; abundance: -; CDR3aa: CASSLLGLAGEGNTGELFF; CDR3nt: TGTGCCAGCAGTTTACTGGGACTAGCGGGAGAAGGTAACACCGGGGAGCTGTTTTTT
j_gene: TRBJ1-2; v_gene: TRBV7-9; d_gene: -; abundance: -; CDR3aa: CASSLGGNYGYTF; CDR3nt: TGTGCCAGCAGCTTAGGCGGCAACTATGGCTACACCTTC